This TCR beta chain was profiled in a study of monozygotic twins with inflammatory bowel disease. With the 5' RACE reads reprocessed, TCRdb shows one record per CDR3 protein and no DNA. This sample contains 110,000 to 150,000 distinct CDR3 sequences. The CDR3 consists of 14 residues. The germline V gene has CDR1 SGDLS and CDR2 YYNGEE. This receptor was taken from a human donor with ulcerative colitis or Crohn's disease, or a healthy co-twin of an affected twin (not recorded which). Source material: blood. The genes are TRBV9 and TRBJ2-2; TCRdb returns TRBD2, unconfirmable since there is no DNA. This chain's CDR3 is CASKGTTNTGELFF.